Below, 8 T cell receptor beta chains from the same sample are listed, as sequenced in a study of blood T cell repertoires in COVID-19. This table comes from immunoSEQ multiplex PCR, and its TCRdb copy is limited to in-frame clones, with some not included. The sample comprises about 140,000 clones, 85% to 90% of which are singletons, and 8% to 11% rests with the top ten. The sequencing sample was made of peripheral blood. The receptors come from a man aged 50 to 59 with active or convalescent COVID-19.

This clone was detected only a few times. This sequence joins TRBV3-1 (or the pseudogene TRBV3-2) and TRBJ2-1; D not certain. The CDR3 is 14 amino acids. V lost 1 base, J lost 4 bases, and 8 bases lay in between. CDR1 and CDR2 from the germline V gene are LGHDT and YNNKEL (reference sequence). CDR3: CASSQGPGYNEQFF. The CDR3 coding sequence is TGTGCCAGCAGCCAAGGTCCGGGTTACAATGAGCAGTTCTTC.

The chain couples TRBV4-1 to TRBJ1-5, with 7 bases that match TRBD1. V was pared by 0 bases and J by 7 bases, with 12 bases of the junction left unmatched. The V gene's germline CDR1 is MGHRA and CDR2 YSYEKL. The CDR3 length is 17 residues. The CDR3 reads CASSQDGGQNFNQPQHF. In DNA, the CDR3 is TGCGCCAGCAGCCAAGATGGGGGACAGAACTTCAACCAGCCCCAGCATTTT.

V usage is TRBV27 and J usage is TRBJ2-7, with D uncertain. The CDR3 loop spans 11 amino acids. The V and J ends lost 5 bases and 2 bases respectively, with 4 bases between them. The germline CDR1 and CDR2 sequences are MNHEY and SMNVEV (reference sequence). The CDR3 DNA is TGTGCCAGCAGTAGCCCCTACGAGCAGTACTTC. Translation: CASSSPYEQYF.

The chain is built from TRBV28 and TRBJ1-2, with a possible D match to TRBD1 (6 bases). The CDR3 loop spans 13 amino acids. Germline CDR1 is MDHEN and CDR2 is SYDVKM. The V end lost 6 bases, the J end lost 2 bases, and 10 bases lay between the germline ends. DNA for the CDR3: TGTGCCAGCAGAAAACAGGGAAACTATGGCTACACCTTC. Translating gives CASRKQGNYGYTF.

The chain recombines TRBV28 with TRBJ1-6; TRBD1 matches 8 bases. V lost 11 bases to trimming and J lost 14 bases; unmatched junction nucleotides: 11. This CDR3 is 12 amino acids long. Germline lookup yields CDR1 MDHEN and CDR2 SYDVKM. The CDR3 here is CAHSPNRGTLHF. The CDR3 region has the DNA TGTGCCCACTCCCCAAACAGGGGGACCCTCCACTTT.

J is TRBJ1-2 and V is TRBV18; TRBD1 matches at 7 bases. Looked up from germline, CDR1 is KGHSH and CDR2 is LQKENI. Trimming took 3 bases from V and 1 from J; bases not matched to a gene: 14. There are 18 residues in the CDR3. The CDR3 is CASSPQQGQRQINYGYTF. The CDR3 DNA reads as TGTGCCAGCTCACCCCAACAGGGGCAACGCCAAATTAACTATGGCTACACCTTC.

The chain uses TRBV19 and TRBJ1-2; 7 bases are a match to TRBD1. V was pared by 8 bases and J by 0 bases, with 6 bases of the junction left unmatched. Looked up from germline, CDR1 is LNHDA and CDR2 is SQIVND (reference sequence). CDR3 length: 14 amino acids. CDR3: CASGGQTSNYGYTF. CDR3 sequence (DNA): TGTGCCAGTGGGGGACAGACCTCTAACTATGGCTACACCTTC.

The chain has TRBV6-5 and TRBJ2-7; 11 bases map to TRBD1. This CDR3 is built from 15 residues. Trimming cost V 0 bases and J 7 bases; bases outside gene matches: 5. Germline V CDR1 and CDR2: MNHEY, SVGAGI. Here the CDR3 reads CASSYSGQGVAEQYF. DNA for the CDR3: TGTGCCAGCAGTTACTCGGGACAGGGGGTAGCGGAGCAGTACTTC.